A selection of T cell receptor beta chains follows, all from one sample in a study of tumor T cells in aggressive B-cell lymphoma. Method: immunoSEQ multiplex PCR; TCRdb's copy keeps in-frame clones and lacks some. The sample lists thousands of clones, around 90% occurring once. Sequencing was performed on tumor tissue. The receptors stem from an adult with diffuse large B cell lymphoma. The CDR3 runs from the conserved cysteine through the conserved F or W. The order of the fields is V gene, J gene, CDR3 protein.

TRBV25-1	TRBJ2-7	CASSKLAGEGRSYEQYF
TRBV18	TRBJ2-7	CASSPLAGTDSYEQYF
TRBV19	TRBJ2-7	CASANNHRVAYEQYF
TRBV29-1	NA	CSVSSDGQGAYEQYF
TRBV28	TRBJ1-2	CACKKGLTYGYTF
TRBV19	TRBJ1-5	CASSMGQYSNQPQHF
TRBV29-1	TRBJ1-2	CSGHDRAGGYTF
TRBV4-1	TRBJ2-7	CASHATGSLEEQYF
TRBV18	TRBJ1-2	CASSPEKDWGYTF
TRBV5-1	TRBJ2-1	CASSLVADYYNEQFF
TRBV18	TRBJ1-2	CASSPDRASNYGYTF
TRBV20-1	TRBJ2-1	CSSYYRNEQFF
TRBV6-1	TRBJ1-5	CASSDRVGGNQPQHF
TRBV2	TRBJ1-1	CASMGRVNTEAFF
TRBV4-1	TRBJ2-3	CASLETSISTDTQYF
TRBV7-8	TRBJ1-1	CASSLARGGTEAFF